This T cell receptor (beta chain) stems from a study of T cell responses to AZD1222 COVID-19 vaccine. Across the whole study: Some second doses came at about 4 weeks and others at about 12 weeks; these were pooled.

Sequencing used immunoSEQ multiplex PCR; TCRdb keeps in-frame clones, though not all of them. The sample has about 150,000 clones, 92% seen once. V gave up 1 base and J gave up 3 bases; unmatched junction bases: 10. CDR1 and CDR2 (germline): LGHNA, YSLEER. The CDR3 length is 17 residues. Overall study results and limits: There were vaccine-associated CD4 TCRs across spike, dominant at 160-218 and 743-854.

This clone was seen just once. Antigen unknown. This chain joins TRBV4-3 and TRBJ2-3; 7 nucleotides line up with TRBD2. The material was peripheral blood, obtained on day 0 of AZD1222 vaccination. The clonotype was recovered from an adult in good health. The CDR3 coding sequence is TGCGCCAGCAGCCAAGCAGGTAGTCTAGCGGCGACAGATACGCAGTATTTT. Translated, it gives CASSQAGSLAATDTQYF.